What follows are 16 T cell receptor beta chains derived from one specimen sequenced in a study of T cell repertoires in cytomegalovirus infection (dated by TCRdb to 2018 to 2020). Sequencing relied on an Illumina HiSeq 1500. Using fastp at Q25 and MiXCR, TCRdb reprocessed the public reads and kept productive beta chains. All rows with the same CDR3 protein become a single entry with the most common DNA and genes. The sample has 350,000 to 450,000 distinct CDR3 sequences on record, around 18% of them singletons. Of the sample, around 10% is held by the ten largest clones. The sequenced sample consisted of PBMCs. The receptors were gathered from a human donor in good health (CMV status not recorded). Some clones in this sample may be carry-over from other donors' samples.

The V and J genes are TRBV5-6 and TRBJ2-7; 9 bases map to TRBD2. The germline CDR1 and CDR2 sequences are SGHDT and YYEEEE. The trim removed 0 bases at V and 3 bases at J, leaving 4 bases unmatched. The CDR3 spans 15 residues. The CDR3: CASSLVAAGGYEQYF. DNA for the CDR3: TGTGCCAGCAGCTTGGTAGCAGCGGGGGGCTACGAGCAGTACTTC.

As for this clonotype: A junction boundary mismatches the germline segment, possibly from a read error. CDR3 in amino acids: CAWRGGVFPGEPFF. The CDR3 coding sequence is TGTGCCTGGAGGGGAGGGGTGTTCCCCGGGGAGCCGTTTTTT. The J gene is TRBJ2-2, the V gene TRBV30; TRBD2 matches at 7 bases. Germline-derived CDR1 and CDR2 are GTSNPN and SVGIG (reference sequence). The CDR3 loop spans 14 amino acids.

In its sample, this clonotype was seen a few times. The CDR3 bases are TGTGCCAGCGGCCCTCGAAGGGGTGAAGAGACCCAGTACTTC. This sequence encodes CASGPRRGEETQYF. The rearrangement links TRBV7-8 to TRBJ2-5, with D maybe TRBD1 (5 bases). The CDR3 has 14 residues. Germline V gives CDR1 SGHVS, CDR2 FQNEAQ. The V end lost 8 bases, the J end lost 3 bases, and 16 bases lay between the germline ends.

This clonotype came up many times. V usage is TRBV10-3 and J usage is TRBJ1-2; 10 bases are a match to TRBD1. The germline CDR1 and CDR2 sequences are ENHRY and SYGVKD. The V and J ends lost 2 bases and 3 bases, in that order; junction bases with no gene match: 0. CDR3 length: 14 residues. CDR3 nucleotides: TGTGCCATCAGTGAGGGACAGGGGGACTATGGCTACACCTTC. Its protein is CAISEGQGDYGYTF.

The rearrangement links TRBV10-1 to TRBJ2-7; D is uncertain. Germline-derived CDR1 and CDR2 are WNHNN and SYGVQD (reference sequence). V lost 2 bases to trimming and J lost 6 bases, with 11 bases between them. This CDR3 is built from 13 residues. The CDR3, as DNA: TGCGCCAGCAGTGAGGATCGTCTGGGCGAGCAGTACTTC. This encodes CASSEDRLGEQYF.

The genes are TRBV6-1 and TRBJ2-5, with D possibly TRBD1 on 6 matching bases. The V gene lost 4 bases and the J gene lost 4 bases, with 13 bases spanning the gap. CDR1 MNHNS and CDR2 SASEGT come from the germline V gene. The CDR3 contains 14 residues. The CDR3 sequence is CASSGRGFVETQYF. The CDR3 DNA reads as TGTGCCAGCAGTGGCAGGGGCTTCGTAGAGACCCAGTACTTC.

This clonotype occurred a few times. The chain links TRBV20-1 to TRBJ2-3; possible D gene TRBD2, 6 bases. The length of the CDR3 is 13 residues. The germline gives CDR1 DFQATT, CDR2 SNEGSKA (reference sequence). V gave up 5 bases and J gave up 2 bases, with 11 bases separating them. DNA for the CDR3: TGCAGTGCTCCCGGACTATCCACAGATACGCAGTATTTT. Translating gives CSAPGLSTDTQYF.

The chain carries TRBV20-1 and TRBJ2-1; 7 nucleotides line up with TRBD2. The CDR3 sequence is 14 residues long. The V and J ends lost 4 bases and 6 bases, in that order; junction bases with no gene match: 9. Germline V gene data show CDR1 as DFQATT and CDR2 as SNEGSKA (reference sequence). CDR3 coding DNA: TGCAGTGCTAAAAGCGGGACCCGGCGCAATGAGCAGTTCTTC. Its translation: CSAKSGTRRNEQFF.

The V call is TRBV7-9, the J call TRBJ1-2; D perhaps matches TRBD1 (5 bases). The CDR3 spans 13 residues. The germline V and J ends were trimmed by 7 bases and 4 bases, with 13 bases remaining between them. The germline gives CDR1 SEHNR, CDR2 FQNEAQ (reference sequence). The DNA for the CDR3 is TGTGCCAGCACTGTCGGCAGGGCCTATGGCTACACCTTC. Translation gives CASTVGRAYGYTF. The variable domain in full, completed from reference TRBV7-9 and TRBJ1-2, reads DTGVSQNPRHKITKRGQNVTFRCDPISEHNRLYWYRQTLGQGPEFLTYFQNEAQLEKSRLLSDRFSAERPKGSFSTLEIQRTEQGDSAMYLCASTVGRAYGYTFGSGTRLTVV.

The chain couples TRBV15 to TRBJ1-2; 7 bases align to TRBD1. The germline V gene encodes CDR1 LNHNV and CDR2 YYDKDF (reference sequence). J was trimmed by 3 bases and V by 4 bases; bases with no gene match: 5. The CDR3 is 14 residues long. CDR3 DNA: TGTGCCACCAGCATGACAGGGATCGACTATGGCTACACCTTC. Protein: CATSMTGIDYGYTF.

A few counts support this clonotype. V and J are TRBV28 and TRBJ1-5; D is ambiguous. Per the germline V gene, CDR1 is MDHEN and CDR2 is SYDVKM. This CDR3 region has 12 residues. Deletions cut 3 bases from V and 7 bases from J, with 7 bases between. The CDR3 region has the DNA TGTGCCAGCAGTTTCGTAGGACAGCCCCAGCATTTT. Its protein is CASSFVGQPQHF.

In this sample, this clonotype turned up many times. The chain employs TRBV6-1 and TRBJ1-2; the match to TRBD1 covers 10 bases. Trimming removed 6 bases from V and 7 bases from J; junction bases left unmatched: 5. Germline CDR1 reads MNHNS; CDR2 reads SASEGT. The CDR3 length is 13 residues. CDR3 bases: TGTGCCAGCAGGCCTGACAGGGGGCTTGGCTACACCTTC. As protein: CASRPDRGLGYTF.

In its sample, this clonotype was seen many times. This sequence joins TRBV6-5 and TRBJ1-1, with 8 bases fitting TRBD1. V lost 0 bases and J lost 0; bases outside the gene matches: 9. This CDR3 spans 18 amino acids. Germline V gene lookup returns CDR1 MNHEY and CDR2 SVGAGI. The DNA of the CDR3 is TGTGCCAGCAGTTACTCTGTTGGACAGGGACGTTTGAACACTGAAGCTTTCTTT. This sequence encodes CASSYSVGQGRLNTEAFF.

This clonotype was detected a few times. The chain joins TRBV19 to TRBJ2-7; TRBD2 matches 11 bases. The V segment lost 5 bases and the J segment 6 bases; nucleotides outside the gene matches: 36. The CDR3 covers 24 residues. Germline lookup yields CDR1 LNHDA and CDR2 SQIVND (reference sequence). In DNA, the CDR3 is TGTGCCAGTAGTGTACCCCACCTTAGCGGGAGGGCGTCAATTCGCCCCTGTGGTCTGCGCGAGCAGTACTTC. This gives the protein CASSVPHLSGRASIRPCGLREQYF.

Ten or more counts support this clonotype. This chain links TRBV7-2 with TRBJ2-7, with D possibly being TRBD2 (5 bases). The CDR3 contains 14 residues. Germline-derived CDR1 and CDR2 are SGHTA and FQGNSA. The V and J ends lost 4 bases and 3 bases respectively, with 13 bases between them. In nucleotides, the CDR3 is TGTGCCAGCAGCTATAGGACCGGGAACTACGAGCAGTACTTC. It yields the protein CASSYRTGNYEQYF. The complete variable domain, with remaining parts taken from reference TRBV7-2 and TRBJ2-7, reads GAGVSQSPSNKVTEKGKDVELRCDPISGHTALYWYRQSLGQGLEFLIYFQGNSAPDKSGLPSDRFSAERTGGSVSTLTIQRTQQEDSAVYLCASSYRTGNYEQYFGPGTRLTVT.

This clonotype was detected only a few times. The CDR3 coding sequence is TGTGCCAGCAGCTCGCGACAGGGGGCTCCCTACGAGCAGTACTTC. Its translation is CASSSRQGAPYEQYF. The V call is TRBV5-4, the J call TRBJ2-7, with 10 bases identical to TRBD1. J was trimmed by 2 bases and V by 3 bases; bases with no gene match: 5. Germline V gene data show CDR1 as SGHNT and CDR2 as YYREEE (reference sequence). There are 15 residues in the CDR3. The full variable domain, with the rest looked up from reference TRBV5-4 and TRBJ2-7, is ETGVTQSPTHLIKTRGQQVTLRCSSQSGHNTVSWYQQALGQGPQFIFQYYREEENGRGNFPPRFSGLQFPNYSSELNVNALELDDSALYLCASSSRQGAPYEQYFGPGTRLTVT.